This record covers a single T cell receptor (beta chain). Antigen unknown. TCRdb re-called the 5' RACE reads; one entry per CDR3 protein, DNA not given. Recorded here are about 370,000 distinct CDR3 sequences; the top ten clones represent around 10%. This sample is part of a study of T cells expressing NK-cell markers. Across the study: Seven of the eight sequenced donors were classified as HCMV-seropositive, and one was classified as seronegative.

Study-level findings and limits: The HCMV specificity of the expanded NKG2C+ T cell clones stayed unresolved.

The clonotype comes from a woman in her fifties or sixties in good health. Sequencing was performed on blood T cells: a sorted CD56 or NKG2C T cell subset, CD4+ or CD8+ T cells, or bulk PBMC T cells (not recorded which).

The CDR3: CASSLTSDTDTQYF. This chain connects TRBV5-4 to TRBJ2-3; as DNA is missing, the TRBD2 call by TCRdb cannot be tested. The CDR3 sequence is 14 residues long. In germline, CDR1 is SGHNT, CDR2 YYREEE (reference sequence).